The 3 T cell receptor beta chains given below trace back to one sample, sequenced in a study of cytomegalovirus exposure and HLA in healthy donors. PCR employed 60 Vbeta and 13 Jbeta primers. TCRdb's table, derived via immunoSEQ multiplex PCR, lists solely in-frame clones and lacks some. The sample includes about 120,000 clones, 66% of them seen just once. The specimen was PBMCs. These receptors all come from a man aged 18 to 30 in good health and CMV-seronegative.

The V and J genes are TRBV7-8 and TRBJ1-5; D perhaps matches TRBD1 (5 bases). Germline lookup yields CDR1 SGHVS and CDR2 FQNEAQ. With 1 base removed from V and 3 bases from J, the gap between germline ends came to 10 bases. The CDR3 length is 15 residues. The CDR3 region has the DNA TGTGCCAGCAGCTTAGGGGGGGACCCCAATCAGCCCCAGCATTTT. This encodes CASSLGGDPNQPQHF.

The V call is TRBV7-6, the J call TRBJ2-7, with 7 bases matching TRBD1. V was pared by 5 bases and J by 0 bases, with 10 bases of the junction left unmatched. This CDR3 is 16 amino acids long. In germline, CDR1 is SGHVS, CDR2 FNYEAQ. The CDR3 here is CASSQGTVSSSYEQYF. In DNA, the CDR3 is TGTGCCAGCAGCCAGGGGACAGTGAGCAGCTCCTACGAGCAGTACTTC.

The gene calls are TRBV15 and TRBJ2-2, with D possibly being TRBD2 (5 bases). The CDR3 has 15 residues. Germline V gene lookup returns CDR1 LNHNV and CDR2 YYDKDF (reference sequence). V was cut by 9 bases and J by 7 bases, with 21 bases left in between. CDR3 residues: CATGVTPTTLGELFF. The CDR3 nucleotides read TGTGCCACGGGAGTGACTCCTACAACCCTCGGGGAGCTGTTTTTT.